The 24 T cell receptor beta chains in this list originate from one sample, sequenced in a study of blood T cell repertoires in COVID-19. Sequencing used immunoSEQ multiplex PCR; TCRdb keeps in-frame clones, though not all of them. The data show some 260,000 clones, about 91% seen once. Sequenced material: peripheral blood. These receptors came from a woman aged 25 to 39 with COVID-19, enrolled during active disease.

This clone was detected only once. The chain is built from TRBV15 and TRBJ1-3, with D perhaps matching TRBD1 (6 bases). The germline V gene has CDR1 LNHNV and CDR2 YYDKDF (reference sequence). V lost 1 base and J 1 base, leaving 11 bases between the germline ends. The CDR3 totals 16 residues. The CDR3 region is CATSRVPGASGNTIYF. The DNA of the CDR3 is TGTGCCACCAGCAGAGTACCAGGGGCTTCTGGAAACACCATATATTTT. The entire variable domain, with the rest obtained from reference TRBV15 and TRBJ1-3, is as follows: DAMVIQNPRYQVTQFGKPVTLSCSQTLNHNVMYWYQQKSSQAPKLLFHYYDKDFNNEADTPDNFQSRRPNTSFCFLDIRSPGLGDTAMYLCATSRVPGASGNTIYFGEGSWLTVV.

V and J are TRBV14 and TRBJ2-7, with D uncertain. From germline, CDR1 is SGHDN and CDR2 FVKESK. Trimming left V 4 bases short and J 0 bases short, with 13 bases between. The CDR3 consists of 15 residues. The chain's CDR3 is CASSRLSMSSYEQYF. The CDR3 DNA reads TGTGCCAGCAGCCGTCTTTCAATGAGCTCCTACGAGCAGTACTTC.

The chain is built from TRBV7-2 and TRBJ2-7, with 8 bases fitting TRBD2. There are 14 residues in the CDR3. Per the germline V gene, CDR1 is SGHTA and CDR2 is FQGNSA. V shed 6 bases and J 4 bases; nucleotides not matched to a gene: 8. The CDR3 protein is CASSPRGGGYEQYF. The CDR3 nucleotides are TGTGCCAGCAGTCCCCGGGGGGGCGGGTACGAGCAGTACTTC.

The genes are TRBV4-3 and TRBJ2-1, with TRBD2 matching 8 bases. V was clipped by 0 bases and J by 3 bases; unmatched bases: 10. Per germline, CDR1 LGHNA and CDR2 YSLEER. CDR3 length equals 18 residues. CDR3 region: CASSQDRLGSGSYNEQFF. CDR3 nucleotide sequence: TGCGCCAGCAGCCAAGACCGACTCGGGAGCGGGAGCTACAATGAGCAGTTCTTC.

The V gene is TRBV28, the J gene TRBJ2-7, with D possibly matching TRBD2 (5 bases). There are 13 residues in the CDR3. The V gene lost 8 bases and the J gene lost 2 bases, with 13 bases spanning the gap. Per the germline V gene, CDR1 is MDHEN and CDR2 is SYDVKM. CDR3 amino acids: CASRNYGTYEQYF. The CDR3 DNA reads as TGTGCCAGCCGAAACTACGGGACCTACGAGCAGTACTTC.

The rearrangement links TRBV6-2 or TRBV6-3 to TRBJ1-5; unclear D gene. V gave up 6 bases and J gave up 2 bases, with 14 bases separating them. The CDR3 spans 15 residues. Germline CDR1 MNHEY, CDR2 SVGEGT. CDR3 in amino acids: CASSSQIMGNQPQHF. As DNA, the CDR3 is TGTGCCAGCAGCTCACAAATAATGGGCAATCAGCCCCAGCATTTT.

As DNA, the CDR3 is TGCGCCAGCAGCCAAGATAGTACAGGGTCCTCCTACGAGCAGTACTTC. Translated, it gives CASSQDSTGSSYEQYF. The chain is built from TRBV4-1 and TRBJ2-7, with D possibly TRBD1 on 6 matching bases. This CDR3 spans 16 amino acids. The germline V gene has CDR1 MGHRA and CDR2 YSYEKL. Trimming stripped 0 bases from V and 0 bases from J, with 12 bases between.

The chain has TRBV29-1 and TRBJ2-5; D is perhaps TRBD1 (6 bases). Trimming left V 4 bases short and J 0 bases short, with 12 bases between. The germline gives CDR1 SQVTM, CDR2 ANQGSEA. The CDR3 is 14 residues long. CDR3: CSVGGGSYQETQYF. The CDR3 nucleotides read TGCAGCGTTGGTGGGGGCAGTTACCAAGAGACCCAGTACTTC.

This clone appeared a few times. The chain uses TRBV27 and TRBJ1-3, with 10 bases aligning to TRBD1. Looked up from germline, CDR1 is MNHEY and CDR2 is SMNVEV (reference sequence). Losses at the gene ends were 6 bases for V and 4 bases for J; bases not matched to a gene: 12. The CDR3 extends over 17 amino acids. Here the CDR3 DNA reads TGTGCCAGCAGATTCATTCCCGGGACAGGGGTGGGAAACACCATATATTTT. It is translated as CASRFIPGTGVGNTIYF.

This chain uses TRBV3-1 (or the pseudogene TRBV3-2) with TRBJ2-2, with 9 bases fitting TRBD1. Germline-derived CDR1 and CDR2 are LGHDT and YNNKEL (reference sequence). This CDR3 contains 18 residues. V was clipped by 4 bases and J by 4 bases; unmatched bases: 13. Here the CDR3 DNA reads TGTGCCAGCAGCCTTTCCCCCGGGACAGGGATCAGCACCGGGGAGCTGTTTTTT. It yields the protein CASSLSPGTGISTGELFF.

The chain recombines TRBV7-9 with TRBJ1-3, with TRBD1 as a possible D gene (5 bases). This CDR3 is built from 15 residues. Trimming took 4 bases from V and 4 from J, leaving 14 bases between them. The germline gives CDR1 SEHNR, CDR2 FQNEAQ (reference sequence). The CDR3 region has the DNA TGTGCCAGCAGCTCGTCCCCAGGGCAGGGAAACACCATATATTTT. This codes for CASSSSPGQGNTIYF. The variable domain in full, completed from reference TRBV7-9 and TRBJ1-3, reads DTGVSQNPRHKITKRGQNVTFRCDPISEHNRLYWYRQTLGQGPEFLTYFQNEAQLEKSRLLSDRFSAERPKGSFSTLEIQRTEQGDSAMYLCASSSSPGQGNTIYFGEGSWLTVV.

The genes are TRBV4-1 and TRBJ1-1, with D possibly TRBD1 on 5 matching bases. The CDR3 length is 17 residues. Germline values: CDR1 MGHRA, CDR2 YSYEKL. Trimming stripped 3 bases from V and 1 base from J, with 18 bases between. The CDR3 DNA sequence: TGCGCCAGCAGCCATCCCAACGCCGGGGGAAGGAACACTGAAGCTTTCTTT. Translated, it gives CASSHPNAGGRNTEAFF.

The chain combines TRBV6-5 with TRBJ2-7; D not certain. CDR3 length: 12 amino acids. Deletions cut 6 bases from V and 4 bases from J, with 10 bases between. Germline CDR1 is MNHEY and CDR2 is SVGAGI. The CDR3 coding sequence is TGTGCCAGCAGCCCCGACACTTACGAGCAGTACGTC. It encodes CASSPDTYEQYV.

The V and J genes are TRBV7-8 and TRBJ2-7, with D hard to call. Looked up from germline, CDR1 is SGHVS and CDR2 is FQNEAQ. The CDR3 spans 15 residues. V gave up 3 bases and J gave up 0 bases, with 12 bases separating them. CDR3 in amino acids: CASSLSPLPSYEQYF. CDR3 sequence (DNA): TGTGCCAGCAGCTTGAGCCCCCTACCCTCCTACGAGCAGTACTTC.

The chain employs TRBV6-4 and TRBJ2-6, with D perhaps matching TRBD2 (5 bases). Trimming pared 2 bases from V and 9 bases from J, leaving 14 bases between. Looked up from germline, CDR1 is MRHNA and CDR2 is SNTAGT. The CDR3 is made up of 15 amino acids. The CDR3 is CASSDGSEGGNVLTF. CDR3 bases: TGTGCCAGCAGTGACGGGTCCGAGGGTGGCAACGTCCTGACTTTC.

The genes are TRBV5-8 and TRBJ2-2; no firm D call. From germline, CDR1 is SGHTS and CDR2 YDEGEE. V lost 2 bases and J lost 2, with 10 bases in between. The CDR3 length is 15 residues. For the CDR3, the DNA is TGTGCCAGCAGCTTCTGGCTTATCAACACCGGGGAGCTGTTTTTT. Translating gives CASSFWLINTGELFF.

This sequence joins TRBV19 and TRBJ2-4, with 9 bases lining up with TRBD1. Germline V gene data show CDR1 as LNHDA and CDR2 as SQIVND (reference sequence). The CDR3 consists of 13 residues. Trimming removed 6 bases from V and 8 bases from J; junction bases left unmatched: 5. The CDR3 DNA reads as TGTGCCAGTAGCCAGGACAGGGGTGACATTCAGTACTTC. It encodes CASSQDRGDIQYF.

The V and J genes are TRBV6-5 and TRBJ2-2; the match to TRBD2 covers 8 bases. The V gene's germline CDR1 is MNHEY and CDR2 SVGAGI. The CDR3 extends over 15 amino acids. The J segment lost 5 bases and the V segment lost 10 bases, leaving 12 bases of the junction unmatched. The CDR3 here is CATSTSGMDTGELFF. The CDR3, as DNA: TGTGCCACCTCAACTAGCGGAATGGATACCGGGGAGCTGTTTTTT.

The V gene is TRBV29-1, the J gene TRBJ1-5; TRBD1 might be the D (5 bases). CDR3 length: 14 amino acids. The germline CDR1 and CDR2 sequences are SQVTM and ANQGSEA. V lost 5 bases and J 1 base, leaving 12 bases between the germline ends. DNA for the CDR3: TGCAGCGTTTTGGAGGGGATGAGCAATCAGCCCCAGCATTTT. Its protein is CSVLEGMSNQPQHF. The full variable domain, in which reference TRBV29-1 and TRBJ1-5 provide the parts outside the CDR3, is SAVISQKPSRDICQRGTSLTIQCQVDSQVTMMFWYRQQPGQSLTLIATANQGSEATYESGFVIDKFPISRPNLTFSTLTVSNMSPEDSSIYLCSVLEGMSNQPQHFGDGTRLSIL.

The rearrangement links TRBV3-1 (or the pseudogene TRBV3-2) to TRBJ2-7; no firm D call. Trimming removed 0 bases at V and 2 bases at J, with 8 bases between. From germline, CDR1 is LGHDT and CDR2 YNNKEL (reference sequence). The CDR3 consists of 14 residues. CDR3: CASSQDPGPYEQYF. The CDR3 nucleotides are TGTGCCAGCAGCCAAGACCCTGGGCCCTACGAGCAGTACTTC.

The chain recombines TRBV15 with TRBJ2-1; perhaps TRBD1 as D (6 bases). The germline CDR1 and CDR2 sequences are LNHNV and YYDKDF (reference sequence). The CDR3 is made up of 14 amino acids. V lost 2 bases and J lost 8, with 13 bases in between. CDR3 residues: CATSRQKQGHEQFF. The DNA of the CDR3 is TGTGCCACCAGCAGACAAAAACAGGGTCATGAGCAGTTCTTC.

This chain connects TRBV7-9 to TRBJ1-1, with D uncertain. The length of the CDR3 is 14 residues. Germline values: CDR1 SEHNR, CDR2 FQNEAQ (reference sequence). V was trimmed by 3 bases and J by 5 bases, leaving 13 bases between them. In DNA, the CDR3 is TGTGCCAGCAGCTTCACCCCGCGGGCTACTGAAGCTTTCTTT. Its protein product is CASSFTPRATEAFF.

The rearrangement links TRBV6-5 to TRBJ1-6; 7 bases are a match to TRBD1. Trimming took 2 bases from V and 8 from J; bases not matched to a gene: 9. CDR1 is MNHEY and CDR2 is SVGAGI in the germline V gene. This CDR3 is built from 16 residues. CDR3 protein: CASSYDGTVMYSPLHF. The CDR3 DNA reads as TGTGCCAGCAGTTACGATGGGACAGTGATGTATTCACCCCTCCACTTT.

The V and J genes are TRBV5-4 and TRBJ2-5; TRBD1 aligns across 7 bases. Looked up from germline, CDR1 is SGHNT and CDR2 is YYREEE (reference sequence). The V segment lost 6 bases and the J segment 4 bases; nucleotides outside the gene matches: 9. This CDR3 is 14 amino acids long. The CDR3: CASTTEGGRETQYF. The DNA of the CDR3 is TGTGCCAGCACCACAGAAGGGGGCCGAGAGACCCAGTACTTC.